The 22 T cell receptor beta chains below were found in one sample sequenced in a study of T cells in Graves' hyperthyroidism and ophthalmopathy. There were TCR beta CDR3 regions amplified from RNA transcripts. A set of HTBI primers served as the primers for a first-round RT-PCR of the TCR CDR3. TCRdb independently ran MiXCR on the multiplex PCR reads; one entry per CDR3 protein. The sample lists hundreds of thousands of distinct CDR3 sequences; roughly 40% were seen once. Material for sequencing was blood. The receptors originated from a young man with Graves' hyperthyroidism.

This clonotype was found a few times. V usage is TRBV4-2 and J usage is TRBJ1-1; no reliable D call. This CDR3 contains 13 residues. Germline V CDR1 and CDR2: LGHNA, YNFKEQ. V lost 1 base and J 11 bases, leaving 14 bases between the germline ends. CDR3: CASSQASPGDAFF. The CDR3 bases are TGTGCCAGCAGCCAAGCAAGCCCCGGGGATGCTTTCTTT.

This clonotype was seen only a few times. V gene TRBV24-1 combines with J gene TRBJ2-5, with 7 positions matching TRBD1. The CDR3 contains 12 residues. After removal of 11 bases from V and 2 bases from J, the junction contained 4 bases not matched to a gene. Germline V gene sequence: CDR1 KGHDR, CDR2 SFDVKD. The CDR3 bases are TGTGCCAGCCAGGGGGTTCAAGAGACCCAGTACTTC. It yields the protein CASQGVQETQYF.

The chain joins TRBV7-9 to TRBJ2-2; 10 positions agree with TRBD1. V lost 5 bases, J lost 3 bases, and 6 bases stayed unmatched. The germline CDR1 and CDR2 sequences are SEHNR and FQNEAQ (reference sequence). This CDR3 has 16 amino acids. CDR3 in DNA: TGTGCCAGCAGCCGCACCGGGACAGGGGACACCGGGGAGCTGTTTTTT. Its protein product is CASSRTGTGDTGELFF.

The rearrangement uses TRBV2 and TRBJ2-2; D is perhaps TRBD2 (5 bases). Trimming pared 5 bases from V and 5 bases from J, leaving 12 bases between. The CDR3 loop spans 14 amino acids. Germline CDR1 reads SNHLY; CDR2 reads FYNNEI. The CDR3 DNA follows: TGTGCCAGCAGTTCCGGCGGGCGGACCGGGGAGCTGTTTTTT. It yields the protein CASSSGGRTGELFF.

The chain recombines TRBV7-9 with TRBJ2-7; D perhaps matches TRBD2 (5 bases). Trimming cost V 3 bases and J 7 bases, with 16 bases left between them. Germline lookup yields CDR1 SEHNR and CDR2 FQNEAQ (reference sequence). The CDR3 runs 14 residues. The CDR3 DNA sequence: TGTGCCAGCAGCTTGACTATGCGGTCTTCTGAGCAGTACTTC. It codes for CASSLTMRSSEQYF.

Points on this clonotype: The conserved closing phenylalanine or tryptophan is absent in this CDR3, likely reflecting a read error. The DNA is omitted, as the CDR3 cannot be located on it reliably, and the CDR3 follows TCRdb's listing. The CDR3 region is CASSLRDRDDT. V usage is TRBV5-1 and J usage is TRBJ2-6; the tabulated D call, TRBD1, remains unverified against the DNA. Termini included, the CDR3 measures 11 amino acids. Germline CDR1 is SGHRS and CDR2 is YFSETQ.

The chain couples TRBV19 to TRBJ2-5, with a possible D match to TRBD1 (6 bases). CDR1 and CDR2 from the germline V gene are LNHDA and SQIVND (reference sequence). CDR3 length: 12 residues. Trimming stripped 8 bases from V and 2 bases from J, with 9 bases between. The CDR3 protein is CASGTGQETQYF. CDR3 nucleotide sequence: TGTGCCAGTGGAACAGGGCAAGAGACCCAGTACTTC.

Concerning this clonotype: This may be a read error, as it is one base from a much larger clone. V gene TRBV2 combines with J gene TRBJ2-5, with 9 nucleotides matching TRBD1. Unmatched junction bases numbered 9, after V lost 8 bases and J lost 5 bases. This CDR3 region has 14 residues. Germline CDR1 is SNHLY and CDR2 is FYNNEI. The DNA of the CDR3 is TGTGCCAGCGCACTTTGGGACAGGGACGAGACCCAGTACTTC. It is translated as CASALWDRDETQYF.

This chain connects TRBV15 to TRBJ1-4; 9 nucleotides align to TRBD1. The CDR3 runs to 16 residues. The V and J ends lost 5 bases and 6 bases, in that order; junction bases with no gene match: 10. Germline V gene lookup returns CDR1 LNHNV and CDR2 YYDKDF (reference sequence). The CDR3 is CATSGTGGLGDEKLFF. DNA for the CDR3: TGTGCCACCAGCGGTACAGGGGGCTTAGGGGATGAAAAACTGTTTTTT.

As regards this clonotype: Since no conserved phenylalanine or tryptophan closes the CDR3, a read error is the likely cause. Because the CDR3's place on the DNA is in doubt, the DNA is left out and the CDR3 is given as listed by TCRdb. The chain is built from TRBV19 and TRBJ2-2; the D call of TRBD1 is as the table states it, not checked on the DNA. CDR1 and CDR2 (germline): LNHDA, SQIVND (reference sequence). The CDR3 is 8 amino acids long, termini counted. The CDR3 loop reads CASSAAGV.

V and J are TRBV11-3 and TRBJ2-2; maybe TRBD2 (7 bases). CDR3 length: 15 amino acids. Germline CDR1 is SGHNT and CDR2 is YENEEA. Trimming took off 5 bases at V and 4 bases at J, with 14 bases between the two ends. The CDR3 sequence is CASSDQGGGTGELFF. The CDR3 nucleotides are TGTGCCAGCAGCGATCAGGGAGGGGGCACCGGGGAGCTGTTTTTT.

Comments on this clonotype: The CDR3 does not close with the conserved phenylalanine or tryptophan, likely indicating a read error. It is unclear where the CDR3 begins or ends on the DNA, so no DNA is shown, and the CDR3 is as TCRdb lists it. This CDR3 reads CSAEGQVGLAGV. The chain links TRBV29-1 to TRBJ1-1. From its first to its last residue, the CDR3 has 12 amino acids. CDR1 and CDR2 (germline): SQVTM, ANQGSEA.

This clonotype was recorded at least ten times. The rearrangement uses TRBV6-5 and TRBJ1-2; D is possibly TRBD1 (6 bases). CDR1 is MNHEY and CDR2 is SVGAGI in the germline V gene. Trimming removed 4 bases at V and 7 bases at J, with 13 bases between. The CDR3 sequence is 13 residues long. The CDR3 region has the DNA TGTGCCAGCAGTTTAGGCAGGGGCGTTGGCTACACCTTC. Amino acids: CASSLGRGVGYTF.

The CDR3 nucleotides read TGTGCCAGTAGTATGATATCCGCGGACGAGCAGTACTTC. Protein product: CASSMISADEQYF. V is TRBV19 and J is TRBJ2-7, with D unresolved. The ends were cut back, 3 bases at V and 5 bases at J, with 11 bases in the middle. This CDR3 has 13 residues. From germline, CDR1 is LNHDA and CDR2 SQIVND (reference sequence).

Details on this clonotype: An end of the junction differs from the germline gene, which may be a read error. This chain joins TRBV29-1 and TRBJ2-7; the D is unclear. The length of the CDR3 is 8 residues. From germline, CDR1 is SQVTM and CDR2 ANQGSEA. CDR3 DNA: TGCAGCGTTGTCGGGCAGAACTTC. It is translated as CSVVGQNF.

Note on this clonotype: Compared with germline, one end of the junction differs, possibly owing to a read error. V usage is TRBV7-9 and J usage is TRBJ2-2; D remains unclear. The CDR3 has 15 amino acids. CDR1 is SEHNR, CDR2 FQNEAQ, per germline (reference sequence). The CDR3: CASSLVGMYTRELFF. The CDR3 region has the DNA TGTGCCAGCAGCTTAGTCGGCATGTACACCAGGGAGCTGTTTTTT.

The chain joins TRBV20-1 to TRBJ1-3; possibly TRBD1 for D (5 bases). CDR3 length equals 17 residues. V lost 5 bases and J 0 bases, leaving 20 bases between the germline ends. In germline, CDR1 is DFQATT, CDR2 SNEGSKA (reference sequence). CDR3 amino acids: CSALGPGPWSSGNTIYF. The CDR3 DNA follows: TGCAGTGCTCTGGGGCCGGGCCCCTGGAGCTCTGGAAACACCATATATTTT.

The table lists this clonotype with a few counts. As DNA, the CDR3 is TGTGCCAGCAGCTTAGGCCCGGGGCAGAGACAATCACCCCTCCACTTT. Translation gives CASSLGPGQRQSPLHF. This chain connects TRBV13 to TRBJ1-6, with D possibly matching TRBD1 (5 bases). V shed 0 bases and J shed 10 bases, with 16 bases lying between them. The CDR3 runs to 16 residues. The germline V gene encodes CDR1 PRHDT and CDR2 FYEKMQ (reference sequence).

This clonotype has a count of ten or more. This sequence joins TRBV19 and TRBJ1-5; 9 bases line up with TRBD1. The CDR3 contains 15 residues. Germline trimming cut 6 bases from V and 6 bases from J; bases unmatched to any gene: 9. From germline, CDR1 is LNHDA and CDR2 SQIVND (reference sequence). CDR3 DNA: TGTGCCAGTAGCATCTACAGGGGGCAAGGTCAGCCCCAGCATTTT. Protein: CASSIYRGQGQPQHF.

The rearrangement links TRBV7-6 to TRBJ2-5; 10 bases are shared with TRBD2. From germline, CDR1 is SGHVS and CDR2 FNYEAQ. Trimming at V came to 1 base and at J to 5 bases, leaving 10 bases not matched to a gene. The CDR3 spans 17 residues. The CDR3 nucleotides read TGTGCCAGCAGCTTAGAGGCGGCAAGCGGGAGGGGGGAGACCCAGTACTTC. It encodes CASSLEAASGRGETQYF.

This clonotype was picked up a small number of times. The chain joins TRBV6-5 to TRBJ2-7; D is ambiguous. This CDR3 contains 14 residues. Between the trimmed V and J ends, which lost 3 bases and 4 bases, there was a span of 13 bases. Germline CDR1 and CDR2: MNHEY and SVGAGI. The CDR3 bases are TGTGCCAGCAGTTATACTTCTAGTTCTTACGAGCAGTACTTC. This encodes CASSYTSSSYEQYF.

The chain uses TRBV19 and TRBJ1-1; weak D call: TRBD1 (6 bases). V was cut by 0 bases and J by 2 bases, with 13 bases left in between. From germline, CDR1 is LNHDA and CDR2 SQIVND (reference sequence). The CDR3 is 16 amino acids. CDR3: CASSIEPPGVNTEAFF. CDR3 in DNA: TGTGCCAGTAGTATAGAACCCCCAGGGGTTAACACTGAAGCTTTCTTT.